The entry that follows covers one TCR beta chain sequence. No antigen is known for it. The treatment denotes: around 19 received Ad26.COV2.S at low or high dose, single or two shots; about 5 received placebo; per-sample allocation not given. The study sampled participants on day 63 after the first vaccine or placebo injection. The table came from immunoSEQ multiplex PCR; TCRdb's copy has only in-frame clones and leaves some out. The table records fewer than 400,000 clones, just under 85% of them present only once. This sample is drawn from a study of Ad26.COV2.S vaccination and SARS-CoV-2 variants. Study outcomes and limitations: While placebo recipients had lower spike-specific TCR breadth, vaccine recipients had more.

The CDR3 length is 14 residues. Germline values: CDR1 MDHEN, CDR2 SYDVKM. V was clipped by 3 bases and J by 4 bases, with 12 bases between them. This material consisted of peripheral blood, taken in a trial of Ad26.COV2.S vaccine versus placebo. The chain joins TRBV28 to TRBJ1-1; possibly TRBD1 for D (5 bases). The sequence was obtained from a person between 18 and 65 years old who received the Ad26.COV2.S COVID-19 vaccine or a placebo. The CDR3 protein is CASSLAGMGTEAFF. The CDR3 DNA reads TGTGCCAGCAGTTTGGCAGGGATGGGCACTGAAGCTTTCTTT.